This is a list of T cell receptor beta chains from one sample in a study of human T cells and chemical hapten exposure. MiXCR, applied by TCRdb to the RACE reads, yields one record per CDR3 protein. The repertoire holds a few hundred thousand distinct CDR3 sequences, with about 5% as singletons. The sample here was whole blood, taken in connection with sensitization to the hapten diphenylcyclopropenone (DPC). The receptors here all came from a woman between 18 and 29 years old with alopecia areata. Some clones in this sample may be carry-over from other donors' samples. CDR3s include the opening cysteine and the closing phenylalanine or tryptophan.

v_call | cdr3_aa
TRBV7-9 | CASTQGNLNTEAFF
TRBV10-3 | CAISFSGASTDTQYF
TRBV20-1 | CSAGQGAISYGYTF
TRBV12-3/TRBV12-4 | CASKLAGSSYNEQFF
TRBV15 | CATSITPGTGGDTQYF
TRBV7-6 | CASSSGLAGGLYEQYF
TRBV3-1 | CASSQGTSGGAYEQYF
TRBV15 | CATSRGGWSEAFF
TRBV6-2/TRBV6-3 | CASGLSTDTQYF
TRBV10-3 | CATQQGAGGEQYF
TRBV18 | CASSPEGELPQHF
TRBV6-2/TRBV6-3 | CASSWERPYEQYF
TRBV3-1 | CASRNSNTGELFF
TRBV7-8 | CASSLRDLLSYNEQFF
TRBV2 | CASTASQSNRPQHF
TRBV3-1 | CASSPGTSPENEQFF
TRBV7-2 | CASRETSGGPDTQYF
TRBV7-2 | CASSLGRGQGALKKYF
TRBV6-2/TRBV6-3 | CASTRGVSSYEQYF
TRBV29-1 | CSVEDKDRGYGYTF
TRBV20-1 | CSARDPPVYGYTF
TRBV24-1 | CATSDWAGGQSSYNEQFF
TRBV7-8 | CASSTGPDSNTQYF
TRBV25-1 | CASSVGVSYEQYF
TRBV2 | CASRGDRALTDTQYF
TRBV7-2 | CASSPRTTSPGTQYF
TRBV28 | CASRPSLNNEQFF
TRBV29-1 | CSVEKNTQYF
TRBV10-3 | CAISESIGQEGAKNIQYF
TRBV4-3 | CASSQDFGTGSNEQFF
TRBV4-2 | CASSQEPLSAYEQYF